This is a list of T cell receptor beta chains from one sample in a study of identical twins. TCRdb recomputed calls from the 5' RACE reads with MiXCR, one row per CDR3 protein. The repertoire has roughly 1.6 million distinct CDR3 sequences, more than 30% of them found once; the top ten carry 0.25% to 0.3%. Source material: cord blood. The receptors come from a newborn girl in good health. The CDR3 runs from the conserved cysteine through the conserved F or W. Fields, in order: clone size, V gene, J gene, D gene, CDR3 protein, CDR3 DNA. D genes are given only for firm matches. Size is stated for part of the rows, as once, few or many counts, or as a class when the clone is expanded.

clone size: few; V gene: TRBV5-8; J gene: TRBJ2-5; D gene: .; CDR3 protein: CASSLGVNQETQYF; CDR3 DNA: TGTGCCAGCAGCTTGGGGGTTAACCAAGAGACCCAGTACTTC
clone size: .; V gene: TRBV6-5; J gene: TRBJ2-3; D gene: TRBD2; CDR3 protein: CASSYRQTSTGTQYF; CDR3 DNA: TGTGCCAGCAGTTACCGCCAGACTAGCACAGGTACGCAGTATTTT
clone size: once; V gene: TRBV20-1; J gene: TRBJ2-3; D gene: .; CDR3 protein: CSARDPPVSSREYF; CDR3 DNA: TGCAGTGCTAGAGATCCCCCTGTAAGTTCACGGGAGTATTTT
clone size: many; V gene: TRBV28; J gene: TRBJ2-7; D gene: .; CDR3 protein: CASSLWGLARVPPINEQYF; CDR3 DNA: TGTGCCAGCAGTTTATGGGGGCTAGCGCGAGTCCCTCCTATAAACGAGCAGTACTTC
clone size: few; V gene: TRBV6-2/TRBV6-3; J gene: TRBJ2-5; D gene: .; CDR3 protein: CASSSFSGAKETQYF; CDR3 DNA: TGTGCCAGCAGCTCATTTTCGGGGGCAAAAGAGACCCAGTACTTC
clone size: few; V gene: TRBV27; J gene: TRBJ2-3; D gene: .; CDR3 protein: CASSLRGERADTQYF; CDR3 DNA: TGTGCCAGCAGTTTACGCGGGGAAAGGGCAGATACGCAGTATTTT
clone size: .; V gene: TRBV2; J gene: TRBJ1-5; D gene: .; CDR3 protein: CASRGSWVGAYNQPQHF; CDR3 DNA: TGTGCCAGCAGAGGGTCGTGGGTCGGGGCCTACAATCAGCCCCAGCATTTT
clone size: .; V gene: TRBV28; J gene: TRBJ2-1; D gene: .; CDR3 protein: CASSPQSRYSYNEQFF; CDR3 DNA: TGTGCCAGCAGTCCCCAAAGCCGATATTCCTACAATGAGCAGTTCTTC
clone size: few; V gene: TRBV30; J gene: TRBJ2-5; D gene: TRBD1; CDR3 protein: CAWSGGTGRGETQYF; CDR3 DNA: TGTGCCTGGAGTGGGGGGACAGGTCGGGGGGAGACCCAGTACTTC
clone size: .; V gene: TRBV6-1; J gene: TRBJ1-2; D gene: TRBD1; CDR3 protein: CASSDYRGLGYSYTF; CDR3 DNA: TGTGCCAGCAGTGATTACAGGGGGCTCGGCTATAGCTACACCTTC
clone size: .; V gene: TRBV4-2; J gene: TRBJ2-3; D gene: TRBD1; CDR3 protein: CASSQGDRGQVDTQYF; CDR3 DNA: TGTGCCAGCAGCCAGGGGGACAGGGGGCAGGTAGATACGCAGTATTTT
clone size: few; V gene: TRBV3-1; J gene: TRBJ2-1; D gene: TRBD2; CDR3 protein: CASSQGTSGWRANEQFF; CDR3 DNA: TGTGCCAGCAGCCAAGGGACTAGCGGGTGGAGGGCCAATGAGCAGTTCTTC
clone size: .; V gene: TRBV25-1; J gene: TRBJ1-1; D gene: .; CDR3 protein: CASSESLGRNTEAFF; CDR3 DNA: TGTGCCAGCAGTGAGTCGCTGGGGAGGAACACTGAAGCTTTCTTT
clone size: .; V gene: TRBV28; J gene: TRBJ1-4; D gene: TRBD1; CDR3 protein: CAGSLVHRGSEKLFF; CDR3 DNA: TGTGCCGGCAGTTTAGTACACAGGGGGAGTGAAAAACTGTTTTTT
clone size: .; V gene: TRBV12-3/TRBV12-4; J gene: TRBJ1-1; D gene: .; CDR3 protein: CASSSTGQRPNTEAFF; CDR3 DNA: TGTGCCAGCAGTTCGACAGGTCAAAGACCGAACACTGAAGCTTTCTTT
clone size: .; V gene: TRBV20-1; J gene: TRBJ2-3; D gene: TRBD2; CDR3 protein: CSASGLTSGRREDTQYF; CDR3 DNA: TGCAGTGCTAGCGGTCTGACTAGCGGGAGGAGGGAAGATACGCAGTATTTT
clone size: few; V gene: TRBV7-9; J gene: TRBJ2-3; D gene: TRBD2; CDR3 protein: CASSSLAGGRKLTDTQYF; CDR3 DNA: TGTGCCAGCAGCTCCCTAGCGGGGGGTCGGAAATTAACAGATACGCAGTATTTT
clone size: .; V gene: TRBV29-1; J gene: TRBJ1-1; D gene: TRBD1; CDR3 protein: CSVDPDRGLLMNTEAFF; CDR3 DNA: TGCAGTGTTGATCCGGACAGGGGGCTCTTAATGAACACTGAAGCTTTCTTT
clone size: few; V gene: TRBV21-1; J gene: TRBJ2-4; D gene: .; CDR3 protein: CASSKGETELAKNIQYF; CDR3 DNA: TGTGCCAGTAGCAAAGGAGAAACAGAGTTAGCCAAAAACATTCAGTACTTC
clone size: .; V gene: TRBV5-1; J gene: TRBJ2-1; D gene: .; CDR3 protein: CASSSYLSTTEQFF; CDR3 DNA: TGCGCCAGCAGCTCCTACCTATCTACAACTGAGCAGTTCTTC
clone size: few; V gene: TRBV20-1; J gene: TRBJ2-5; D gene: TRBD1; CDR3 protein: CSARQAPGQGRETQYF; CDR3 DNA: TGCAGTGCTAGACAGGCACCGGGACAGGGAAGAGAGACCCAGTACTTC
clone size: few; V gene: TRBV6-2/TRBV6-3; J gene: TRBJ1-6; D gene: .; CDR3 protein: CASSYRGTYNSPLHF; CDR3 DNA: TGTGCCAGCAGTTATCGGGGCACCTATAATTCACCCCTCCACTTT
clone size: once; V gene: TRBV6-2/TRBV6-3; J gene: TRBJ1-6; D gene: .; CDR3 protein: CAIRRGPNSPLHF; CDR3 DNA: TGTGCCATCCGAAGGGGTCCTAATTCACCCCTCCACTTT
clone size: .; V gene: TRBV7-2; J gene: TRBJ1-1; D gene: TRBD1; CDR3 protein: CASSFGTAGGAFF; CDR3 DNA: TGTGCCAGCAGCTTCGGGACAGCCGGGGGGGCTTTCTTT
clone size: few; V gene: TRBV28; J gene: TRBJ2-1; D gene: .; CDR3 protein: CASSLAPAYEQFF; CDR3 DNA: TGTGCCAGCAGTTTAGCACCAGCGTATGAGCAGTTCTTC
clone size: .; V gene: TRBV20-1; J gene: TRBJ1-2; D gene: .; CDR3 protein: CSAGHAYGYTF; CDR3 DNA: TGCAGTGCCGGGCACGCCTATGGCTACACCTTC
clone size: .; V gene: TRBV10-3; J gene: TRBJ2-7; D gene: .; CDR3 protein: CAIRKRDGDSYEQYF; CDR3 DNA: TGCGCCATCAGGAAACGGGACGGTGACTCCTACGAGCAGTACTTC
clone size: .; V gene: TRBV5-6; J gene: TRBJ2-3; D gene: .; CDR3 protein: CASRPPGAKDTQYF; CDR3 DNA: TGTGCCAGCAGACCTCCAGGGGCAAAGGATACGCAGTATTTT
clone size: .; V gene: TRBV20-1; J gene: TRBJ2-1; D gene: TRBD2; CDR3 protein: CSARRTSGRGDEQFF; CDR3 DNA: TGCAGTGCCCGAAGGACTAGCGGGAGAGGGGACGAGCAGTTCTTC
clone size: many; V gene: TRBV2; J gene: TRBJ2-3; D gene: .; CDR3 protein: CASSERAADTQYF; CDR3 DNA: TGTGCCAGCAGTGAAAGAGCTGCAGATACGCAGTATTTT
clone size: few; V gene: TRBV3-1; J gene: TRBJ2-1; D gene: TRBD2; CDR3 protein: CASSQGLTSGGGIYNEQFF; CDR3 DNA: TGTGCCAGCAGCCAAGGTCTTACTAGCGGGGGGGGAATATACAATGAGCAGTTCTTC
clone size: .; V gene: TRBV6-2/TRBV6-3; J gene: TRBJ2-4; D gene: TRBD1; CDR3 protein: CASGRTGNIQYF; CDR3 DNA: TGTGCCAGCGGACGGACAGGGAACATTCAGTACTTC
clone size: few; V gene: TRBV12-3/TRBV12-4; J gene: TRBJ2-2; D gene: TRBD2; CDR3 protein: CASSLAGERPGELFF; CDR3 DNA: TGTGCCAGCAGTCTAGCGGGAGAGAGGCCCGGGGAGCTGTTTTTT
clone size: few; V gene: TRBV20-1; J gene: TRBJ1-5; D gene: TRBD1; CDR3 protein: CSAPDRGRQPQHF; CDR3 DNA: TGCAGTGCTCCCGACAGGGGGCGTCAGCCCCAGCATTTT
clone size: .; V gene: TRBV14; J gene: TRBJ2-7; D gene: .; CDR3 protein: CASSQGVRGSYEQYF; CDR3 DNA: TGTGCCAGCAGCCAAGGCGTTCGGGGATCCTACGAGCAGTACTTC
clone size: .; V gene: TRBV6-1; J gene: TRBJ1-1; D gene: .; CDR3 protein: CATGSGNTEAFF; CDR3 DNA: TGTGCCACAGGGAGTGGGAACACTGAAGCTTTCTTT
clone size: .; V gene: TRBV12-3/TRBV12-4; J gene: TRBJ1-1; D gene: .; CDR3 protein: CASSFRAAGENTEAFF; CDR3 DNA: TGTGCCAGCAGTTTCCGGGCGGCAGGGGAGAACACTGAAGCTTTCTTT
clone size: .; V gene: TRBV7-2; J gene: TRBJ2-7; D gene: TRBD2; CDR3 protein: CASSPASGYYEQYF; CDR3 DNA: TGTGCCAGCAGCCCTGCTAGCGGGTACTACGAGCAGTACTTC
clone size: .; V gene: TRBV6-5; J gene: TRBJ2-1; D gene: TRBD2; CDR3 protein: CASSYSGSGASGTHNEQFF; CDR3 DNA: TGTGCCAGCAGTTACTCGGGTTCGGGGGCTAGCGGGACACACAACGAGCAGTTCTTC
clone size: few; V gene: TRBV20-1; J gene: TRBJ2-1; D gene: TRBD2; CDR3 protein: CSARDRASGGARNEQFF; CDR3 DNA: TGCAGTGCTAGAGATCGGGCTAGCGGGGGGGCACGGAATGAGCAGTTCTTC
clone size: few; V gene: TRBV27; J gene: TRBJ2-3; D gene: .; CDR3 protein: CASSSPPRLYPSTDTQYF; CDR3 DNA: TGTGCCAGCAGTTCCCCCCCAAGACTATATCCTAGCACAGATACGCAGTATTTT
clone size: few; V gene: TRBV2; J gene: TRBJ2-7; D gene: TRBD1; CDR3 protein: CASSEIQGYEQYF; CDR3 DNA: TGTGCCAGCAGTGAGATACAGGGGTACGAGCAGTACTTC
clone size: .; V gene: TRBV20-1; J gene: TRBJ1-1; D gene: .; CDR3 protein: CSAFWGGAFF; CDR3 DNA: TGCAGTGCTTTTTGGGGGGGGGCTTTCTTT
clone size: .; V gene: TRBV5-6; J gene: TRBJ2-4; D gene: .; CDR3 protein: CASSHPRIAKNIQYF; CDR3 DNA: TGTGCCAGCAGCCACCCAAGGATAGCCAAAAACATTCAGTACTTC
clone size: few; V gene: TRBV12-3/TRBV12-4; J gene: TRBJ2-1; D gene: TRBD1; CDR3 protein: CASSPTWTGDNEQFF; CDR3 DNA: TGTGCCAGCAGTCCGACCTGGACAGGCGACAATGAGCAGTTCTTC
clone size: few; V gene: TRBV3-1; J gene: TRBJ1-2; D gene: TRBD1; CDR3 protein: CASSPFPRGQFPFGYTF; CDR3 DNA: TGTGCCAGCAGCCCTTTTCCCCGGGGACAGTTCCCCTTTGGCTACACCTTC
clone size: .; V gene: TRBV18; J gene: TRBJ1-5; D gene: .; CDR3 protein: CASSPPAQAGSNQPQHF; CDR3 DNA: TGTGCCAGCTCACCACCGGCTCAAGCAGGGAGCAATCAGCCCCAGCATTTT
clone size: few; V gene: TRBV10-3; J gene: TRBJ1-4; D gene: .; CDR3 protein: CATASSADKLFF; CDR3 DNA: TGTGCCACGGCGAGTTCAGCGGATAAACTGTTTTTT
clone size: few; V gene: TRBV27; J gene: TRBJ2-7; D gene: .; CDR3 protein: CASSQPGLPPYEQYF; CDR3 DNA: TGTGCCAGCAGTCAGCCGGGACTCCCCCCCTACGAGCAGTACTTC
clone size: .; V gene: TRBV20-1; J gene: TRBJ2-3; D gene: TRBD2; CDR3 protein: CSAAGLAGATDTQYF; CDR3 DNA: TGCAGTGCCGCCGGACTAGCGGGGGCCACAGATACGCAGTATTTT
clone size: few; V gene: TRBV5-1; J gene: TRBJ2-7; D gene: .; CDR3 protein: CASSPGGFSLSYEQYF; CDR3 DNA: TGCGCCAGCAGCCCGGGGGGCTTTAGCCTCTCCTACGAGCAGTACTTC
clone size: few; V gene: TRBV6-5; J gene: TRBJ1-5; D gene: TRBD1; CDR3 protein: CASSWTGPYSNQPQHF; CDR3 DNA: TGTGCCAGCAGTTGGACAGGGCCTTATAGCAATCAGCCCCAGCATTTT
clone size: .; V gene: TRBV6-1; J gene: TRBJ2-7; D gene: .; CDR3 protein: CASAASVSYEQYF; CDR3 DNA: TGTGCCAGCGCAGCTAGTGTCTCCTACGAGCAGTACTTC
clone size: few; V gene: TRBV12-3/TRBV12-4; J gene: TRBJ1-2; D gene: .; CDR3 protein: CASSDRNTNYGYTF; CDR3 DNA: TGTGCCAGCAGTGACAGGAACACTAACTATGGCTACACCTTC
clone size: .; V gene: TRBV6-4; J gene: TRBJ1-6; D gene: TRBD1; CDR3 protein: CASSALGQNNSPLHF; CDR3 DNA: TGTGCCAGCAGTGCCTTGGGACAGAATAATTCACCCCTCCACTTT
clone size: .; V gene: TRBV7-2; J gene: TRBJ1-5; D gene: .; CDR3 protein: CASSQGIIYSNQPQHF; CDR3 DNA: TGTGCCAGCAGCCAAGGGATTATATATAGCAATCAGCCCCAGCATTTT
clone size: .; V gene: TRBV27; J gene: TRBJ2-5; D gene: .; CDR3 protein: CASSLARRGGHQETQYF; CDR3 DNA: TGTGCCAGCAGTTTAGCCCGGAGGGGGGGGCATCAAGAGACCCAGTACTTC